This T cell receptor beta chain was recovered during a study of blood T cell repertoires in COVID-19. Looking at the study overall: Acute and convalescent COVID-19 specimens originated in the United States, Italy and Spain.

TCRdb's copy holds only in-frame clones and misses some; the assay was immunoSEQ multiplex PCR. Among around 130,000 clones listed, approximately 85% were seen once. The TCR sequence derives from a human donor in a cohort sampled during active COVID-19. The sequenced material came from peripheral blood.

The CDR3 reads CASSVVPAGGYGYTF. CDR3 coding DNA: TGTGCCAGCAGCGTAGTGCCCGCCGGGGGGTATGGCTACACCTTC. The J gene is TRBJ1-2, the V gene TRBV9; tentatively, D is TRBD1 (5 bases). Germline V gene data show CDR1 as SGDLS and CDR2 as YYNGEE. Trimming stripped 0 bases from V and 5 bases from J, with 14 bases between. The CDR3 is 15 amino acids.